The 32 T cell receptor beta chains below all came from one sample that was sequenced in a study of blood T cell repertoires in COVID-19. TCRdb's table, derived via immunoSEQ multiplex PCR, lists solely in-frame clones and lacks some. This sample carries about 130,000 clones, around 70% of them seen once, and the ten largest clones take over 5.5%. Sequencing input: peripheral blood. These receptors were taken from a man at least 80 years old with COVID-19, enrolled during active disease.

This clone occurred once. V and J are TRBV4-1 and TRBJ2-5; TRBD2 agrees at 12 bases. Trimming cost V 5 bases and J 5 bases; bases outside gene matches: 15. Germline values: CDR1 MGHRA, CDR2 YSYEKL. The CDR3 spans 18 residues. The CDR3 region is CASSSVLLTSGSVETQYF. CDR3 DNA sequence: TGCGCCAGCAGCTCCGTACTTTTGACTAGCGGGAGTGTTGAGACCCAGTACTTC.

Here the CDR3 reads CASSWGQGTHYGYTF. CDR3 bases: TGTGCCAGCAGCTGGGGACAGGGGACACACTATGGCTACACCTTC. The genes are TRBV7-8 and TRBJ1-2; 10 nucleotides agree with TRBD1. The CDR3 loop spans 15 amino acids. Germline assignment: CDR1 SGHVS and CDR2 FQNEAQ. The trim removed 4 bases at V and 3 bases at J, leaving 5 bases unmatched.

The CDR3 region is CASGWSQGYNSPLHF. DNA for the CDR3: TGTGCCAGCGGATGGTCGCAGGGTTATAATTCACCCCTCCACTTT. The chain carries TRBV11-2 and TRBJ1-6, with D possibly matching TRBD1 (5 bases). Germline-derived CDR1 and CDR2 are SGHAT and FQNNGV. The CDR3 covers 15 residues. The V and J ends lost 8 bases and 4 bases respectively, with 15 bases between them.

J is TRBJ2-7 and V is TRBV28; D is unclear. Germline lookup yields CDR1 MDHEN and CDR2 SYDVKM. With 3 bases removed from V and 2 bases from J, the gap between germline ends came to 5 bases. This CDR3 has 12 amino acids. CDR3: CASSLATYEQYF. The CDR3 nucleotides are TGTGCCAGCAGTTTGGCAACCTACGAGCAGTACTTC.

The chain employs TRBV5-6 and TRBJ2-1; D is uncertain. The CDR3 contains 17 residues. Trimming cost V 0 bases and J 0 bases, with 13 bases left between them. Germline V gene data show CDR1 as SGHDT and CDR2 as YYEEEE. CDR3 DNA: TGTGCCAGCAGCTTGGGCCTTAGGCTAGGCTCCTACAATGAGCAGTTCTTC. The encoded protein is CASSLGLRLGSYNEQFF.

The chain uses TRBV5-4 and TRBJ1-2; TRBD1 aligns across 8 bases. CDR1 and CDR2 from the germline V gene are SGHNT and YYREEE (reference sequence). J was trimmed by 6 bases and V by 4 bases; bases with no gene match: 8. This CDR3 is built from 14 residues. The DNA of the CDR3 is TGTGCCAGCAGCACATCAGGGGGCTGGGATGGCTACACCTTC. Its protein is CASSTSGGWDGYTF.

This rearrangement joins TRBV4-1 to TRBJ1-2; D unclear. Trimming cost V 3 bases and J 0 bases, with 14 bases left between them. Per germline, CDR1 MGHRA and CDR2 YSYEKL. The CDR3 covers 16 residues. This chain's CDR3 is CASSQREASSNYGYTF. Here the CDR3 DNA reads TGCGCCAGCAGCCAGAGGGAGGCTTCCTCTAACTATGGCTACACCTTC.

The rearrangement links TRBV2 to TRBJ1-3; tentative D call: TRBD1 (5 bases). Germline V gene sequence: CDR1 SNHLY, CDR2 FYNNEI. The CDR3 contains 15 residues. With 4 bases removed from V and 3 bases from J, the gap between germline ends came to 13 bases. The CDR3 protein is CASSASGFSGNTIYF. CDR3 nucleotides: TGTGCCAGCAGTGCGTCAGGGTTTAGTGGAAACACCATATATTTT. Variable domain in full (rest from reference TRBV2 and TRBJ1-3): EPEVTQTPSHQVTQMGQEVILRCVPISNHLYFYWYRQILGQKVEFLVSFYNNEISEKSEIFDDQFSVERPDGSNFTLKIRSTKLEDSAMYFCASSASGFSGNTIYFGEGSWLTVV.

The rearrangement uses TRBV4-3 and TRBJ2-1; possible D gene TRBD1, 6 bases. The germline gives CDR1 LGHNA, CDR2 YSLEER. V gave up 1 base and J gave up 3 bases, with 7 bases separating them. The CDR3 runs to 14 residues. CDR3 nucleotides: TGCGCCAGCAGCCAAGTACAGGGCTACAATGAGCAGTTCTTC. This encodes CASSQVQGYNEQFF.

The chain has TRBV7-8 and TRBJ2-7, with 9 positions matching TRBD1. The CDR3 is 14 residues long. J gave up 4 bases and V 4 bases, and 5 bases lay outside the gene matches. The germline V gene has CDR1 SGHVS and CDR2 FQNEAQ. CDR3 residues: CASSSTGGGYEQYF. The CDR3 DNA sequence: TGTGCCAGCAGCTCGACAGGGGGAGGTTACGAGCAGTACTTC.

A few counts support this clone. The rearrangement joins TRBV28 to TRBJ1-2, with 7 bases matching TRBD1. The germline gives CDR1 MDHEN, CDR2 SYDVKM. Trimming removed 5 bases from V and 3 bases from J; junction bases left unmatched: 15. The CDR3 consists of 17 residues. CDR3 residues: CASSNPTGRRGDYGYTF. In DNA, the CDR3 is TGTGCCAGCAGTAACCCGACAGGGAGGCGAGGGGACTATGGCTACACCTTC.

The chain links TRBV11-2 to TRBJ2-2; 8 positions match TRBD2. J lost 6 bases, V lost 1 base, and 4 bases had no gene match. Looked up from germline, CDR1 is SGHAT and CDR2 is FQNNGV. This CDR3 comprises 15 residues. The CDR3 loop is CASSLAPGGAGELFF. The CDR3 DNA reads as TGTGCCAGCAGCTTAGCCCCGGGAGGGGCCGGGGAGCTGTTTTTT.

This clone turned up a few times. This chain's CDR3 is CASSYSSSLVGAFF. CDR3 DNA: TGTGCCAGCAGTTACTCGAGTAGTCTCGTCGGAGCTTTCTTT. The chain joins TRBV6-6 to TRBJ1-1; D is undetermined. In germline, CDR1 is MNHNY, CDR2 SVGAGI (reference sequence). The V gene lost 0 bases and the J gene lost 10 bases, with 15 bases spanning the gap. The CDR3 is 14 amino acids.

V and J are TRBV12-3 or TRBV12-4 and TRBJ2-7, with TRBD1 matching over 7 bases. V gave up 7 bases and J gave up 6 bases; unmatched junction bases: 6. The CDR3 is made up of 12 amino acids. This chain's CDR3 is CASTMTGFEQYF. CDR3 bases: TGTGCCAGCACTATGACAGGGTTCGAGCAGTACTTC.

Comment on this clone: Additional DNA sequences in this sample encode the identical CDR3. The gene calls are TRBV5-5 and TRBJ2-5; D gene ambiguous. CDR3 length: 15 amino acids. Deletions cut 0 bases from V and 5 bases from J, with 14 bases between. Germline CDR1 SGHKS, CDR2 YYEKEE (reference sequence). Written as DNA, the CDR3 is TGTGCCAGCAGCTTGGAAGGTGGGCCTGGGGAGACCCAGTACTTC. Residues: CASSLEGGPGETQYF. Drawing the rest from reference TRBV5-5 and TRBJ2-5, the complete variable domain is DAGVTQSPTHLIKTRGQQVTLRCSPISGHKSVSWYQQVLGQGPQFIFQYYEKEERGRGNFPDRFSARQFPNYSSELNVNALLLGDSALYLCASSLEGGPGETQYFGPGTRLLVL.

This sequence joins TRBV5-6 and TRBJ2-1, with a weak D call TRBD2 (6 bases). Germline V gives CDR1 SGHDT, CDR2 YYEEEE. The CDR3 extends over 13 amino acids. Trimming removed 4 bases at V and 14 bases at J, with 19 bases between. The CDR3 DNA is TGTGCCAGCAGCCTCGGGACTCCCCCCCCCGAGTTCTTC. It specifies CASSLGTPPPEFF. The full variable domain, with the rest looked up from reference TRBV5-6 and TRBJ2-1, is DAGVTQSPTHLIKTRGQQVTLRCSPKSGHDTVSWYQQALGQGPQFIFQYYEEEERQRGNFPDRFSGHQFPNYSSELNVNALLLGDSALYLCASSLGTPPPEFFGPGTRLTVL.

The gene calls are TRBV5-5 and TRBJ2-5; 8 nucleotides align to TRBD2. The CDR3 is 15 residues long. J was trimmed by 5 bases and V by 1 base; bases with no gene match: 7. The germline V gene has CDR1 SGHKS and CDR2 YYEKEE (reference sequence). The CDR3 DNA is TGTGCCAGCAGCTTGAGCGGGGGCGCGGGGGAGACCCAGTACTTC. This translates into CASSLSGGAGETQYF.

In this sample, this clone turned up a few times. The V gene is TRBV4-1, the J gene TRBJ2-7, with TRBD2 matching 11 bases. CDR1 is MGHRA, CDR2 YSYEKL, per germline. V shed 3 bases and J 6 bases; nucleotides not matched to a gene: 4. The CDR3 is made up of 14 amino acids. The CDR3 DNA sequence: TGCGCCAGCAGCCATAATAGCGGGAGGGGCGAGCAGTACTTC. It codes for CASSHNSGRGEQYF.

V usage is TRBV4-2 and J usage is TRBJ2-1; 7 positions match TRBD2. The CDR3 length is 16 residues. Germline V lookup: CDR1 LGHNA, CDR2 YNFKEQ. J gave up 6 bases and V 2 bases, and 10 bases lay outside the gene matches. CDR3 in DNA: TGTGCCAGCAGCCAATCGATCGGCGGGAGCATCAATGAGCAGTTCTTC. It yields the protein CASSQSIGGSINEQFF.

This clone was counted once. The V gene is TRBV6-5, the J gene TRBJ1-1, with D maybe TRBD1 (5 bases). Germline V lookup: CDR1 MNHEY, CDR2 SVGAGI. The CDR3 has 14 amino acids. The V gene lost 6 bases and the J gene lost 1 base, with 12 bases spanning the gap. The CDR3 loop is CASSSRQGNTEAFF. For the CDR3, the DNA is TGTGCCAGCAGCTCCAGGCAGGGGAACACTGAAGCTTTCTTT.

The DNA of the CDR3 is TGTGCCAGCAGGGAGGGAGGGGACGGTCAAAAAGCTTTCTTT. It codes for CASREGGDGQKAFF. This sequence joins TRBV25-1 and TRBJ1-1; D is possibly TRBD1 (5 bases). The CDR3 is 14 amino acids. V shed 6 bases and J shed 9 bases, with 20 bases lying between them. Germline V lookup: CDR1 MGHDK, CDR2 SYGVNS.

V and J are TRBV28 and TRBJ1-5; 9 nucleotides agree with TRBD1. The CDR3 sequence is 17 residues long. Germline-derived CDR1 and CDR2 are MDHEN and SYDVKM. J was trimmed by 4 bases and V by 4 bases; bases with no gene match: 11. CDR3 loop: CASSSPVGQGRNQPQHF. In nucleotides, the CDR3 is TGTGCCAGCAGTTCCCCCGTCGGACAGGGGCGAAATCAGCCCCAGCATTTT.

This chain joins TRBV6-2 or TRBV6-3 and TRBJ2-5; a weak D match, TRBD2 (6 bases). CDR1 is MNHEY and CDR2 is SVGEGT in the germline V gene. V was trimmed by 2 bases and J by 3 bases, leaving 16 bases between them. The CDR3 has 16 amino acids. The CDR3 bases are TGTGCCAGCAGTTACCGCCGGGACTCCCCAGAAGAGACCCAGTACTTC. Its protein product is CASSYRRDSPEETQYF.

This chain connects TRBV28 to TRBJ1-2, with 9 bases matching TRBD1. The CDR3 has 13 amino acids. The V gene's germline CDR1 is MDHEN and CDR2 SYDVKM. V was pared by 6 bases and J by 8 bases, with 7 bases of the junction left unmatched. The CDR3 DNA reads TGTGCCAGCAGCTCGGGACAGGGCGGGGGCTACACCTTC. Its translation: CASSSGQGGGYTF.

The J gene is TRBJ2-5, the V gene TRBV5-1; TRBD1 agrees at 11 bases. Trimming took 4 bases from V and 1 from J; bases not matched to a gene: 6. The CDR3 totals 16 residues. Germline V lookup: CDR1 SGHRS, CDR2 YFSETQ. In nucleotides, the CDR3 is TGCGCCAGCAGCCTGGCCGGGACAGGGGGCCAAGAGACCCAGTACTTC. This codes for CASSLAGTGGQETQYF.

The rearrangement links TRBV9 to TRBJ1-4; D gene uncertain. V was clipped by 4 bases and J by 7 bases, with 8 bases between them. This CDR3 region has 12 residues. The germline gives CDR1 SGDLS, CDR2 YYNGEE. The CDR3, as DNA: TGTGCCAGCAGCCCCCGAGGTGAAAAACTGTTTTTT. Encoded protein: CASSPRGEKLFF.

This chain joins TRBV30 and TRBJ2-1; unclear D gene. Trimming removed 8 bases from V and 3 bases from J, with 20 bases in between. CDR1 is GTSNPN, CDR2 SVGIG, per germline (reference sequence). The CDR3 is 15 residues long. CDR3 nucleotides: TGTGCCGGATCCGACTCAAGCTTACGCTACAATGAGCAGTTCTTC. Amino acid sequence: CAGSDSSLRYNEQFF.

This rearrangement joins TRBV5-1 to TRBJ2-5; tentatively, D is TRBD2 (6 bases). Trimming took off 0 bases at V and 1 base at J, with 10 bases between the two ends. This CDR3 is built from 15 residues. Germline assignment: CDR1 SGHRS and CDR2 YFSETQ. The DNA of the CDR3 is TGCGCCAGCAGCTTGGCCGGGGGAGTCCAAGAGACCCAGTACTTC. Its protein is CASSLAGGVQETQYF.

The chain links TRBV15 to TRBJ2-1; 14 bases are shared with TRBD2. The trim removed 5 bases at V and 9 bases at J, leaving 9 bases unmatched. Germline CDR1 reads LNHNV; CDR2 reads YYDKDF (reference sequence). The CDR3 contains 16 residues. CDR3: CATSGRLTSGRAEQFF. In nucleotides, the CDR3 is TGTGCCACCAGCGGCCGGTTGACTAGCGGGAGGGCTGAGCAGTTCTTC.

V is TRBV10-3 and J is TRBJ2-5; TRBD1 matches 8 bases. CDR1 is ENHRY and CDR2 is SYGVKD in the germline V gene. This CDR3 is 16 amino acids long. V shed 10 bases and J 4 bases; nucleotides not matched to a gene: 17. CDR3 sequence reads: CATDRGQVLVGETQYF. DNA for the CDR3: TGTGCCACTGACCGGGGACAGGTTTTAGTAGGAGAGACCCAGTACTTC.

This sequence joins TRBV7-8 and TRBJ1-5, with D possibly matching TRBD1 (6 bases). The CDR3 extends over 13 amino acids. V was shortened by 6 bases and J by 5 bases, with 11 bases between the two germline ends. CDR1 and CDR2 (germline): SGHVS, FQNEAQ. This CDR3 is CASRGQGDQPQHF. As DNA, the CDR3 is TGTGCCAGCAGGGGACAAGGTGATCAGCCCCAGCATTTT.

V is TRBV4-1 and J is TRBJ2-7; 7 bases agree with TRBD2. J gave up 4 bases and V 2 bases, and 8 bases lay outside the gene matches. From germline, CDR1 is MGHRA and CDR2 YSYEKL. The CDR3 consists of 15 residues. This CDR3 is CASSQPPGTTYEQYF. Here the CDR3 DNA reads TGCGCCAGCAGCCAACCACCCGGGACTACTTACGAGCAGTACTTC.